One sample yielded the 22 T cell receptor beta chains listed below, sequenced in a study of cytomegalovirus exposure and HLA in healthy donors. It was with 60 Vbeta and 13 Jbeta primers that the PCR ran. Generated by immunoSEQ multiplex PCR, the TCRdb table keeps only in-frame clones and is missing some. The sample lists 190,000 or so clones; roughly four fifths were seen once. Sequencing input: PBMCs. The receptors derive from a man over 45 in good health and CMV-seronegative.

V gene TRBV27 combines with J gene TRBJ1-3; D remains ambiguous. V lost 3 bases and J 4 bases, leaving 10 bases between the germline ends. The V gene's germline CDR1 is MNHEY and CDR2 SMNVEV (reference sequence). There are 14 residues in the CDR3. Here the CDR3 reads CASSFARAGNTIYF. The CDR3 DNA is TGTGCCAGCAGTTTTGCCCGTGCGGGAAACACCATATATTTT.

This chain links TRBV19 with TRBJ2-7; 9 nucleotides agree with TRBD1. V lost 6 bases and J lost 1; bases outside the gene matches: 10. The germline V gene has CDR1 LNHDA and CDR2 SQIVND (reference sequence). The CDR3 covers 16 residues. The CDR3 loop reads CASRRSGQGPSYEQYF. As DNA, the CDR3 is TGTGCCAGTAGAAGATCGGGACAGGGACCTTCCTACGAGCAGTACTTC.

This clone was seen more than once but under ten times. This chain connects TRBV6-6 to TRBJ1-1, with a tentative D call TRBD1 (5 bases). Germline V gene data show CDR1 as MNHNY and CDR2 as SVGAGI (reference sequence). V was pared by 6 bases and J by 0 bases, with 14 bases between. The CDR3 loop spans 15 amino acids. This chain's CDR3 is CASRRDGTMNTEAFF. The CDR3 DNA reads TGTGCCAGCAGGCGGGACGGAACCATGAACACTGAAGCTTTCTTT.

The J gene is TRBJ2-1, the V gene TRBV7-2, with TRBD2 matching 14 bases. The CDR3 has 19 residues. The V gene end was trimmed by 1 base and the J gene end by 2 bases; junction bases not matched to a gene: 7. Germline loops: CDR1 SGHTA, CDR2 FQGNSA. CDR3 bases: TGTGCCAGCAGCTTAGGGCGGACTAGCGGGAGGATAACCTACAATGAGCAGTTCTTC. Protein sequence: CASSLGRTSGRITYNEQFF. Combining the CDR3 with reference TRBV7-2 and TRBJ2-1 gives the whole variable domain GAGVSQSPSNKVTEKGKDVELRCDPISGHTALYWYRQSLGQGLEFLIYFQGNSAPDKSGLPSDRFSAERTGGSVSTLTIQRTQQEDSAVYLCASSLGRTSGRITYNEQFFGPGTRLTVL.

J is TRBJ2-5 and V is TRBV7-2, with 7 positions matching TRBD2. The germline V gene encodes CDR1 SGHTA and CDR2 FQGNSA. The V and J ends lost 0 bases and 2 bases, in that order; junction bases with no gene match: 6. The CDR3 sequence is 16 residues long. CDR3 residues: CASSLAGGGGQETQYF. CDR3 DNA sequence: TGTGCCAGCAGCTTAGCGGGAGGCGGGGGTCAAGAGACCCAGTACTTC. Drawing the rest from reference TRBV7-2 and TRBJ2-5, the complete variable domain is GAGVSQSPSNKVTEKGKDVELRCDPISGHTALYWYRQSLGQGLEFLIYFQGNSAPDKSGLPSDRFSAERTGGSVSTLTIQRTQQEDSAVYLCASSLAGGGGQETQYFGPGTRLLVL.

The rearrangement links TRBV6-4 to TRBJ1-5; a possible D gene is TRBD1 (5 bases). The germline gives CDR1 MRHNA, CDR2 SNTAGT. CDR3 length equals 14 residues. The V and J ends lost 4 bases and 2 bases respectively, with 9 bases between them. CDR3 region: CASSGQGGNQPQHF. In DNA form, the CDR3 reads TGTGCCAGCAGTGGTCAGGGTGGCAATCAGCCCCAGCATTTT.

The V and J genes are TRBV5-1 and TRBJ2-1, with D maybe TRBD2 (6 bases). This CDR3 is 13 amino acids long. Germline values: CDR1 SGHRS, CDR2 YFSETQ. Trimming left V 7 bases short and J 6 bases short, with 14 bases between. The CDR3 sequence: CASVGTAFNEQFF. The DNA for the CDR3 is TGCGCCAGCGTCGGGACTGCTTTCAATGAGCAGTTCTTC.

This clone was seen a few times. The chain carries TRBV6-6 and TRBJ2-1; D is ambiguous. CDR1 and CDR2 (germline): MNHNY, SVGAGI (reference sequence). This CDR3 is 15 amino acids long. Trimming left V 6 bases short and J 0 bases short, with 12 bases between. This chain's CDR3 is CASRTSRSSYNEQFF. The CDR3 DNA reads TGTGCCAGCAGAACGTCAAGGAGCTCCTACAATGAGCAGTTCTTC.

The rearrangement uses TRBV29-1 and TRBJ2-7, with TRBD1 matching over 11 bases. CDR3 size: 15 residues. The V and J ends lost 6 bases and 1 base, in that order; junction bases with no gene match: 8. Germline loops: CDR1 SQVTM, CDR2 ANQGSEA. CDR3 sequence reads: CSVAPGTGGSYEQYF. The CDR3 nucleotides are TGCAGCGTAGCCCCGGGGACAGGGGGATCCTACGAGCAGTACTTC.

The chain couples TRBV7-2 to TRBJ1-2; no reliable D call. Germline CDR1 and CDR2: SGHTA and FQGNSA. This CDR3 is 14 amino acids long. Deletions cut 2 bases from V and 8 bases from J, with 15 bases between. CDR3 sequence: CASSLFDKSKGYTF. In DNA, the CDR3 is TGTGCCAGCAGCTTATTCGACAAATCGAAGGGCTACACCTTC.

Regarding this clone: Other DNA variants within this sample encode the same CDR3. The gene calls are TRBV5-1 and TRBJ2-5; perhaps TRBD2 as D (5 bases). Per the germline V gene, CDR1 is SGHRS and CDR2 is YFSETQ. Trimming pared 0 bases from V and 5 bases from J, leaving 5 bases between. The CDR3 runs 12 residues. The CDR3 nucleotides read TGCGCCAGCAGCTTGGCGGGGGAGACCCAGTACTTC. Protein sequence: CASSLAGETQYF.

V gene TRBV6-6 combines with J gene TRBJ1-1, with TRBD1 matching over 8 bases. Germline values: CDR1 MNHNY, CDR2 SVGAGI (reference sequence). The CDR3 runs to 15 residues. J gave up 1 base and V 11 bases, and 12 bases lay outside the gene matches. CDR3 bases: TGTGCCGGGGGGGGTCCCGGGACAGGGAACACTGAAGCTTTCTTT. This translates into CAGGGPGTGNTEAFF.

The J gene is TRBJ2-3, the V gene TRBV5-1, with a possible D match to TRBD1 (5 bases). Trimming pared 4 bases from V and 4 bases from J, leaving 10 bases between. This CDR3 region has 13 residues. CDR1 and CDR2 from the germline V gene are SGHRS and YFSETQ. CDR3 sequence (DNA): TGCGCCAGCAGCGGTTGGGGCCCAGATACGCAGTATTTT. Its protein product is CASSGWGPDTQYF.

The chain recombines TRBV29-1 with TRBJ2-5, with D unclear. The CDR3 loop spans 13 amino acids. Germline V gene sequence: CDR1 SQVTM, CDR2 ANQGSEA. V lost 7 bases and J 2 bases, leaving 14 bases between the germline ends. CDR3 DNA sequence: TGCAGCGCCTGCATTGAGCCTCAAGAGACCCAGTACTTC. Its protein is CSACIEPQETQYF.

V gene TRBV5-1 combines with J gene TRBJ1-4, with a possible D match to TRBD1 (5 bases). V was pared by 4 bases and J by 4 bases, with 14 bases between. In germline, CDR1 is SGHRS, CDR2 YFSETQ. The CDR3 length is 15 residues. The CDR3 is CASSDPGLYNEKLFF. The CDR3, as DNA: TGCGCCAGCAGCGATCCGGGACTTTATAATGAAAAACTGTTTTTT. Full variable domain (missing parts from reference TRBV5-1 and TRBJ1-4): KAGVTQTPRYLIKTRGQQVTLSCSPISGHRSVSWYQQTPGQGLQFLFEYFSETQRNKGNFPGRFSGRQFSNSRSEMNVSTLELGDSALYLCASSDPGLYNEKLFFGSGTQLSVL.

The V gene is TRBV7-9, the J gene TRBJ2-3; 10 bases are shared with TRBD1. The V and J ends lost 5 bases and 6 bases, in that order; junction bases with no gene match: 8. The CDR3 extends over 15 amino acids. Germline assignment: CDR1 SEHNR and CDR2 FQNEAQ (reference sequence). CDR3 sequence reads: CASSLIGQGVDTQYF. The CDR3 DNA reads as TGTGCCAGCAGCCTGATTGGACAGGGGGTTGATACGCAGTATTTT.

The V and J genes are TRBV5-1 and TRBJ2-7; D possibly corresponds to TRBD1 (5 bases). Germline assignment: CDR1 SGHRS and CDR2 YFSETQ. Trimming took 2 bases from V and 2 from J, leaving 8 bases between them. The CDR3 runs 13 residues. The CDR3 protein is CASSFDRAYEQYF. As DNA, the CDR3 is TGCGCCAGCAGCTTTGACAGAGCCTACGAGCAGTACTTC.

V gene TRBV19 combines with J gene TRBJ1-1; 10 bases are shared with TRBD1. J gave up 8 bases and V 8 bases, and 17 bases lay outside the gene matches. The CDR3 runs 16 residues. CDR1 LNHDA and CDR2 SQIVND come from the germline V gene (reference sequence). This CDR3 reads CASRLISLRDRGEAFF. CDR3 nucleotide sequence: TGTGCCAGTCGGCTAATATCCCTGCGGGACAGGGGAGAAGCTTTCTTT.

V is TRBV19 and J is TRBJ2-5; possibly TRBD2 for D (6 bases). In germline, CDR1 is LNHDA, CDR2 SQIVND (reference sequence). The CDR3 has 13 residues. V was pared by 6 bases and J by 1 base, with 9 bases between. This chain's CDR3 is CASRTTSQETQYF. DNA of the CDR3: TGTGCCAGTAGGACGACTAGCCAAGAGACCCAGTACTTC.

The CDR3 reads CASSVGGQGAGGYTF. The CDR3 nucleotides read TGTGCCAGCAGCGTAGGGGGACAGGGGGCGGGTGGCTACACCTTC. The V gene is TRBV9, the J gene TRBJ1-2; TRBD1 agrees at 12 bases. Germline values: CDR1 SGDLS, CDR2 YYNGEE. The CDR3 length is 15 residues. The ends lost 0 bases at V and 7 bases at J; junction bases unmatched: 4.

This clone showed up just once. The CDR3 DNA reads as TGTGCCAGCAGGGCCGGCCAGGCGGGGGAGACCCAGTACTTC. Translated, it gives CASRAGQAGETQYF. The gene calls are TRBV6-6 and TRBJ2-5, with D maybe TRBD2 (6 bases). CDR1 is MNHNY, CDR2 SVGAGI, per germline (reference sequence). The CDR3 loop spans 14 amino acids. The ends were cut back, 6 bases at V and 5 bases at J, with 16 bases in the middle.

This clone was counted once. Distinct nucleotide sequences in the sample also encode this CDR3. The CDR3 sequence: CASSLGQGREKLFF. The CDR3 bases are TGTGCCAGCAGCCTGGGACAGGGAAGGGAAAAACTGTTTTTT. The genes are TRBV7-6 and TRBJ1-4; 9 bases map to TRBD1. CDR1 and CDR2 (germline): SGHVS, FNYEAQ. Losses at the gene ends were 5 bases for V and 8 bases for J; bases not matched to a gene: 6. The CDR3 has 14 amino acids.